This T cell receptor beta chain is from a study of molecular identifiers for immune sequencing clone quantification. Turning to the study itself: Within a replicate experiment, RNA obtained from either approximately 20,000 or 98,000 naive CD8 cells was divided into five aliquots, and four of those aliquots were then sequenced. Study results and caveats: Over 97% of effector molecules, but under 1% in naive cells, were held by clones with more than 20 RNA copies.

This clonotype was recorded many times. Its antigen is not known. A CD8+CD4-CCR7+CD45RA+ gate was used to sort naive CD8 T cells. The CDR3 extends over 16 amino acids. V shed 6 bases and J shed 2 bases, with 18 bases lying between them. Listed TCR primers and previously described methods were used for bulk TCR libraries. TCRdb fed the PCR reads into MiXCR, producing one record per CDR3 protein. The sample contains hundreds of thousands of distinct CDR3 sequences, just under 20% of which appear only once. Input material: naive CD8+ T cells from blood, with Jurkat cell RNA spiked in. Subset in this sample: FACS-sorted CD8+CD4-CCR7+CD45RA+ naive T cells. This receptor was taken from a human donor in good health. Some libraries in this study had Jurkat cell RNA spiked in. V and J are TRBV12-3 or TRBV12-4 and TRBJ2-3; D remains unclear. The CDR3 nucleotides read TGTGCCAGCAGAACCCGCCTTACTACCAACACAGATACGCAGTATTTT. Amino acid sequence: CASRTRLTTNTDTQYF.